In its sample, the clone carrying this T cell receptor (beta chain) was seen many times. Amplification of TCR alpha and beta CDR3 regions from RNA used iRepertoire nested multiplex PCR. MiXCR, applied by TCRdb to the multiplex PCR reads, yields one record per CDR3 protein. This sample carries tens of thousands of distinct CDR3 sequences, about 25% of them seen once, and the ten largest clones take 6.7%. The ends were cut back, 2 bases at V and 2 bases at J, with 6 bases in the middle. Per the germline V gene, CDR1 is SGHDN and CDR2 is FVKESK. CDR3 length: 13 residues. This sample was taken from a study of glioma-infiltrating T cells.

This chain links TRBV14 with TRBJ2-5, with D unresolved. This TCR came from a human donor with low-grade glioma or glioblastoma, undergoing nonglioma brain surgery, or in good health (not recorded which). The sample comprised glioma tissue, nonneoplastic brain tissue, or PBMCs (not recorded which). As DNA, the CDR3 is TGTGCCAGCAGCCAAAACACACAAGAGACCCAGTACTTC. Translated, it gives CASSQNTQETQYF.